A selection of T cell receptor beta chains follows, all from one sample in a study of T cell responses to AZD1222 COVID-19 vaccine. TCRdb keeps only in-frame clones here, not all; method: immunoSEQ multiplex PCR. The data contain more than 75,000 clones, around nine tenths of them seen just once; the ten biggest clones take up 6.9%. This sample comprised peripheral blood, obtained 28 days after the second AZD1222 dose. All receptors derive from an adult who received the AZD1222 COVID-19 vaccine. Each CDR3 is given with its conserved first and last residue. A D gene is named only where the DNA matches it firmly. Some rows have no size entry. The others give once, few or many, or a class for an expanded clone.

V	D	size	J	CDR3	DNA
TRBV10-3	NA	NA	TRBJ1-1	CAIRTVNTEAFF	TGTGCCATCAGGACAGTCAACACTGAAGCTTTCTTT
TRBV6-2/TRBV6-3	TRBD2	NA	TRBJ2-1	CASSYRSAGPYNEQFF	TGTGCCAGCAGTTATAGGTCAGCGGGACCATACAATGAGCAGTTCTTC
TRBV7-9	TRBD1	NA	TRBJ2-3	CASTDRGTDTQYF	TGTGCCAGCACCGACAGGGGAACAGATACGCAGTATTTT
TRBV19	NA	NA	TRBJ2-2	CASTGTQRGGELFF	TGTGCCAGTACCGGGACGCAACGTGGCGGGGAGCTGTTTTTT
TRBV5-1	TRBD1	NA	TRBJ1-2	CASSFRGHNYGYTF	TGCGCCAGCAGCTTCAGGGGGCACAACTATGGCTACACCTTC
TRBV11-2	NA	NA	TRBJ1-4	CASSLGGGIDEKLFF	TGTGCCAGCAGCTTAGGTGGGGGAATCGATGAAAAACTGTTTTTT
TRBV24-1	TRBD1	NA	TRBJ2-7	CATGGTGSSYEQYF	TGTGCCACAGGTGGGACAGGGAGCTCCTACGAGCAGTACTTC
TRBV25-1	NA	NA	TRBJ1-1	CASSSTGNTEAFF	TGTGCCAGCAGTTCAACAGGGAACACTGAAGCTTTCTTT
TRBV18	NA	NA	TRBJ2-2	CASSRADGELFF	TGTGCCAGCTCACGTGCCGACGGGGAGCTGTTTTTT
TRBV30	TRBD2	NA	TRBJ2-7	CAWSTAIAGAYEQYF	TGTGCCTGGAGTACAGCAATAGCGGGAGCGTACGAGCAGTACTTC
TRBV11-2	NA	NA	TRBJ2-3	CASSLDPGQPQDTQYF	TGTGCCAGCAGCTTAGACCCCGGACAACCGCAGGATACGCAGTATTTT
TRBV4-2	TRBD1	NA	TRBJ1-4	CASSQDIGTGGEKLFF	TGTGCCAGCAGCCAAGATATTGGGACAGGGGGCGAGAAACTGTTTTTT
TRBV6-5	NA	NA	TRBJ1-5	CASIRSPRGNQPQHF	TGTGCCAGCATTCGGTCCCCACGGGGCAATCAGCCCCAGCATTTT
TRBV7-9	NA	once	TRBJ1-1	CASSRMGALEAFF	TGTGCCAGCAGCCGGATGGGCGCCCTCGAAGCTTTCTTT
TRBV6-5	NA	NA	TRBJ2-7	CASNRYTGSYEQYF	TGTGCCAGCAACCGTTATACAGGGTCGTACGAGCAGTACTTC
TRBV4-1	NA	NA	TRBJ2-1	CASSQDSGAGHSYNEQFF	TGCGCCAGCAGCCAAGATTCCGGGGCGGGCCACTCCTACAATGAGCAGTTCTTC
TRBV6-1	NA	NA	TRBJ1-1	CASSVGFEFAGVAAFF	TGTGCCAGCAGTGTGGGGTTTGAATTTGCGGGGGTCGCGGCTTTCTTT
TRBV7-9	NA	NA	TRBJ2-1	CASSWSYNEQFF	TGTGCCAGCAGCTGGTCCTACAATGAGCAGTTCTTC
TRBV24-1	NA	NA	TRBJ1-2	CATSDPKRGPAYGYTF	TGTGCCACCAGTGACCCCAAGCGGGGTCCCGCTTATGGCTACACCTTC
TRBV6-2/TRBV6-3	TRBD2	NA	TRBJ2-7	CASSSSALAGGAYEQYF	TGTGCCAGCAGTTCCTCTGCACTAGCGGGTGGGGCCTACGAGCAGTACTTC
TRBV24-1	TRBD2	NA	TRBJ2-1	CATSSGITYNEQFF	TGTGCCACCAGTAGCGGGATTACCTACAATGAGCAGTTCTTC
TRBV7-9	NA	NA	TRBJ1-2	CASSFGTREANGYTF	TGTGCCAGCAGCTTTGGGACCAGGGAGGCCAATGGCTACACCTTC
TRBV12-3/TRBV12-4	NA	NA	TRBJ2-2	CASRKAWELFF	TGTGCCAGCAGAAAGGCGTGGGAGCTGTTTTTT
TRBV18	TRBD1	NA	TRBJ1-5	CASSPGTGRATGNQPQHF	TGTGCCAGCTCACCGGGGACAGGGCGCGCAACGGGCAATCAGCCCCAGCATTTT
TRBV24-1	NA	NA	TRBJ2-1	CATSDFSGHHYNEQFF	TGTGCCACCAGTGATTTTTCGGGACACCACTACAATGAGCAGTTCTTC
TRBV23-1	NA	NA	TRBJ2-5	CASSPRLGGETQYF	TGCGCCAGCAGTCCTAGACTAGGCGGAGAGACCCAGTACTTC
TRBV13	NA	NA	TRBJ2-7	CASSSSSYEQYF	TGTGCCAGCAGCTCGTCCTCCTACGAGCAGTACTTC
TRBV27	TRBD1	NA	TRBJ2-1	CASSLLGTGGINEQFF	TGTGCCAGCAGCCTTCTCGGGACAGGGGGCATCAATGAGCAGTTCTTC
TRBV7-9	NA	NA	TRBJ1-1	CASSPSGLNTEAFF	TGTGCCAGCAGCCCCAGCGGGTTGAACACTGAAGCTTTCTTT
TRBV27	TRBD2	NA	TRBJ2-7	CASSLVGGSLEQYF	TGTGCCAGCAGTTTAGTCGGCGGGAGCCTGGAGCAGTACTTC
TRBV24-1	NA	NA	TRBJ2-1	CATSDGLAGVEQFF	TGTGCCACCAGTGATGGTCTAGCAGGAGTTGAGCAGTTCTTC
TRBV28	NA	NA	TRBJ1-4	CASSFASGPVNEKLFF	TGTGCCAGCAGCTTTGCTAGTGGTCCTGTTAATGAAAAACTGTTTTTT
TRBV6-1	NA	NA	TRBJ1-1	CASSEERGGRAFF	TGTGCCAGCAGTGAGGAAAGGGGAGGGCGAGCTTTCTTT
TRBV11-2	NA	NA	TRBJ1-2	CASSSRQVYGGYTF	TGTGCCAGCAGCTCCCGTCAGGTGTACGGCGGCTACACCTTC
TRBV3-1/TRBV3-2	NA	NA	TRBJ2-7	CATGRLSSYEQYF	TGTGCCACGGGACGGTTGAGCTCCTACGAGCAGTACTTC
TRBV19	NA	NA	TRBJ2-2	CASSTLGGVVAGELFF	TGTGCCAGTAGTACCCTTGGCGGGGTCGTGGCCGGGGAGCTGTTTTTT